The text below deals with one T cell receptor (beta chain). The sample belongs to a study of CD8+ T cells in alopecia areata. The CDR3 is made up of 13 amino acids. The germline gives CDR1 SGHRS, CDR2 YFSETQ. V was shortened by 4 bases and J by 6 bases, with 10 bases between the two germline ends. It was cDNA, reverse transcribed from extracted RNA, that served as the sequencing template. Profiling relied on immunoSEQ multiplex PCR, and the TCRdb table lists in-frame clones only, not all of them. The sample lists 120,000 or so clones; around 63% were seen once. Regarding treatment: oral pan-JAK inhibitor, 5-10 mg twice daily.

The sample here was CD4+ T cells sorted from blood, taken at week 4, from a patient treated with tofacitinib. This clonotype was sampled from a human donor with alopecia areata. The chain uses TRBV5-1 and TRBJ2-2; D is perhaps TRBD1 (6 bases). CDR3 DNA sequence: TGCGCCAGCAGCCCGGACAGACCCGGGGAGCTGTTTTTT. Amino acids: CASSPDRPGELFF.